A selection of T cell receptor beta chains follows, all from one sample in a study of T cells in Graves' hyperthyroidism and ophthalmopathy. TCRdb re-analysed the multiplex PCR reads in MiXCR, keeping a single row per CDR3 protein. This sample has approximately 330,000 distinct CDR3 sequences, with 15% to 20% found just once. Sequencing was done on a sample of blood. The receptor set was obtained from a woman in her forties or fifties with Graves' hyperthyroidism. Each CDR3 is given with its conserved first and last residue. The order of the fields is D gene, J gene, clone size, V gene, CDR3 DNA, CDR3 protein. The D gene is left open where the match is weak. The size entry is marked missing in some rows and otherwise reads once, few, many or a size class.

d_gene: NA; j_gene: TRBJ1-1; abundance: few; v_gene: TRBV4-1; CDR3nt: TGCGCCAGCAGCCAAGATCCGGCAGGAAACACTGAAGCTTTCTTT; CDR3aa: CASSQDPAGNTEAFF
d_gene: TRBD1; j_gene: TRBJ1-1; abundance: few; v_gene: TRBV18; CDR3nt: TGTGCCAGCTCACCAGGACAGGGTGGGGCTTTCTTT; CDR3aa: CASSPGQGGAFF
d_gene: TRBD1; j_gene: TRBJ1-1; abundance: many; v_gene: TRBV19; CDR3nt: TGTGCCAGTACCAACCGGGACAGGGGGCTGCGGAACACTGAAGCTTTCTTT; CDR3aa: CASTNRDRGLRNTEAFF
d_gene: NA; j_gene: TRBJ2-3; abundance: NA; v_gene: TRBV7-2; CDR3nt: TGTGCCAGCAGCGTAGGCGGCGGGGCAAGCACAGATACGCAGTATTTT; CDR3aa: CASSVGGGASTDTQYF
d_gene: TRBD1; j_gene: TRBJ2-4; abundance: few; v_gene: TRBV3-1; CDR3nt: TGTGCCAGCATGGGACAGGGAAACAAAAACATTCAGTACTTC; CDR3aa: CASMGQGNKNIQYF
d_gene: TRBD1; j_gene: TRBJ1-5; abundance: NA; v_gene: TRBV12-3/TRBV12-4; CDR3nt: TGTGCCAGCAACCCTCAGGGGGCGAGTGATCAGCCCCAGCATTTT; CDR3aa: CASNPQGASDQPQHF
d_gene: NA; j_gene: TRBJ1-1; abundance: NA; v_gene: TRBV10-3; CDR3nt: TGTGCCACCAATCCGGAGGTGAACACTGAAGCTTTCTTT; CDR3aa: CATNPEVNTEAFF
d_gene: TRBD2; j_gene: TRBJ2-1; abundance: NA; v_gene: TRBV5-1; CDR3nt: TGCGCCAGCAGCTTGGAAGCGGGAGGGCATTACAATGAGCAGTTCTTC; CDR3aa: CASSLEAGGHYNEQFF
d_gene: TRBD2; j_gene: TRBJ2-5; abundance: many; v_gene: TRBV6-2/TRBV6-3; CDR3nt: TGTGCCAGCAGTACCGGGACTAGCGACACGTACCAAGAGACCCAGTACTTC; CDR3aa: CASSTGTSDTYQETQYF
d_gene: TRBD2; j_gene: TRBJ2-5; abundance: few; v_gene: TRBV27; CDR3nt: TGTGCCAGCGGGGGGACTAGCGGGGGGAAAGAGACCCAGTACTTC; CDR3aa: CASGGTSGGKETQYF
d_gene: TRBD2; j_gene: TRBJ2-7; abundance: NA; v_gene: TRBV5-1; CDR3nt: TGCGCCAGCAGGTACCTAGCGGGAGTTGACTACGAGCAGTACTTC; CDR3aa: CASRYLAGVDYEQYF
d_gene: NA; j_gene: TRBJ2-2; abundance: few; v_gene: TRBV3-1; CDR3nt: TGTGCCAGCAGCCACAATGCCAGGATTAACACCGGGGAGCTGTTTTTT; CDR3aa: CASSHNARINTGELFF
d_gene: TRBD1; j_gene: TRBJ1-2; abundance: many; v_gene: TRBV12-3/TRBV12-4; CDR3nt: TGTGCCAGCAGTCCCCCAGGGGGAGGGGGCGCCTATGGCTACACCTTC; CDR3aa: CASSPPGGGGAYGYTF
d_gene: NA; j_gene: TRBJ2-3; abundance: NA; v_gene: TRBV14; CDR3nt: TGTGCCAGCAGCCAAGCGACTCGGAAGTATTTT; CDR3aa: CASSQATRKYF